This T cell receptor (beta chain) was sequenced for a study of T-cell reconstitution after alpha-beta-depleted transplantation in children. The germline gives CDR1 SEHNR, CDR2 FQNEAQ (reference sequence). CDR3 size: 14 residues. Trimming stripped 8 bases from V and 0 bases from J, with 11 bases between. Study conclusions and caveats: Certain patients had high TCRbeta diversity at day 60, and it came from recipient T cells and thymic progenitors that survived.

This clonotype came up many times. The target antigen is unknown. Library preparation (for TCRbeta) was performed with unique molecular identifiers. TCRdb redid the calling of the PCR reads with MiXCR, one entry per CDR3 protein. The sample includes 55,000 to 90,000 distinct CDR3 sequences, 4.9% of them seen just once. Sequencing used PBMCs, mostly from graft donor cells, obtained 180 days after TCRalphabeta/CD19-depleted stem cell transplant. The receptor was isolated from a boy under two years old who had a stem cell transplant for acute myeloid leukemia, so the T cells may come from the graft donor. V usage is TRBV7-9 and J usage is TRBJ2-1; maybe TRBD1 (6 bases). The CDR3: CASFGQSSYNEQFF. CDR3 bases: TGTGCCAGCTTTGGACAGAGCTCCTACAATGAGCAGTTCTTC.